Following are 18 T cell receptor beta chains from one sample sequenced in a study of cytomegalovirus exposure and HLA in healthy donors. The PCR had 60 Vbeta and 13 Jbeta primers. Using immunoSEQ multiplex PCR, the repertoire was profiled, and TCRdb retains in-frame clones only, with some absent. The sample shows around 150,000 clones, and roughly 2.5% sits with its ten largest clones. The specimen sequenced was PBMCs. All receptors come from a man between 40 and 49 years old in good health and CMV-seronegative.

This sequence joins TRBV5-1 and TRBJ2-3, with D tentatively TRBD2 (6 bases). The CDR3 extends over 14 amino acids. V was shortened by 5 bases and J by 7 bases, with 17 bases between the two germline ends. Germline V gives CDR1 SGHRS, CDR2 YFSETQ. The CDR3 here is CASSRELEGHTQYF. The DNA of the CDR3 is TGCGCCAGCAGTCGTGAACTGGAGGGGCATACGCAGTATTTT.

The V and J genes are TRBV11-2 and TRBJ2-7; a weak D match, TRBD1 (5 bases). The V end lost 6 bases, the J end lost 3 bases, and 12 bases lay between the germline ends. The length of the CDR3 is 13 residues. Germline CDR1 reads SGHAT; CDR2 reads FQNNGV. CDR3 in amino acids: CASRPIGHYEQYF. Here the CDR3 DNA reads TGTGCCAGCAGGCCGATCGGACACTACGAGCAGTACTTC.

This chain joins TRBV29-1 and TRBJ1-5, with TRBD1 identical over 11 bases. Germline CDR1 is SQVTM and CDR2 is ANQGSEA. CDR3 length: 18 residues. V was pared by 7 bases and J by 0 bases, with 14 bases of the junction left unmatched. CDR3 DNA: TGCAGCGCCGGACAGGGGGCTTATGCTACACATAGCAATCAGCCCCAGCATTTT. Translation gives CSAGQGAYATHSNQPQHF. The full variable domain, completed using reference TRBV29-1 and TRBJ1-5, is SAVISQKPSRDICQRGTSLTIQCQVDSQVTMMFWYRQQPGQSLTLIATANQGSEATYESGFVIDKFPISRPNLTFSTLTVSNMSPEDSSIYLCSAGQGAYATHSNQPQHFGDGTRLSIL.

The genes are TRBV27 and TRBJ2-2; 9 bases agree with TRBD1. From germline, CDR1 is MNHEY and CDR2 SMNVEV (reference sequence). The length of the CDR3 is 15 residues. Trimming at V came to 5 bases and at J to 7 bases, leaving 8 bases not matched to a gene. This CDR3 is CASSPYGQGIGELFF. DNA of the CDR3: TGTGCCAGCAGTCCCTACGGACAGGGGATCGGGGAGCTGTTTTTT.

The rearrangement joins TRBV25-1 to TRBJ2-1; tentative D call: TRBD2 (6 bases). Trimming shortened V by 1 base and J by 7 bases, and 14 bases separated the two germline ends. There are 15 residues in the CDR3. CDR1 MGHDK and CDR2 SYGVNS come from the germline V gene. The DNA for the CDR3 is TGTGCCAGCAGTGAATCCCTCGACCGGGGGAATGAGCAGTTCTTC. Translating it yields CASSESLDRGNEQFF.

In DNA form, the CDR3 reads TGTGCCAGCAGCGAGAGTTGGACAGAGACTAACTATGGCTACACCTTC. This codes for CASSESWTETNYGYTF. The chain joins TRBV28 to TRBJ1-2, with D tentatively TRBD1 (6 bases). V lost 6 bases and J lost 0, with 17 bases in between. The CDR3 has 16 amino acids. The germline CDR1 and CDR2 sequences are MDHEN and SYDVKM.

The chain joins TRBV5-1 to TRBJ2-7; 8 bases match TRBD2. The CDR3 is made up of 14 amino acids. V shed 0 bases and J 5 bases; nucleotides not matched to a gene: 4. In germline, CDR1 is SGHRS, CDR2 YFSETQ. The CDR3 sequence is CASSLGGGLNEQYF. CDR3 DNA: TGCGCCAGCAGCTTGGGCGGGGGGTTGAACGAGCAGTACTTC.

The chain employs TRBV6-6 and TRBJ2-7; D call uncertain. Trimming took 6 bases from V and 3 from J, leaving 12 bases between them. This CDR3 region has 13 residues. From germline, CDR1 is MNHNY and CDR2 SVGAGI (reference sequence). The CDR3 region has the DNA TGTGCCAGCAGGGCCGCGGATGGCTACGAGCAGTACTTC. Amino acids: CASRAADGYEQYF.

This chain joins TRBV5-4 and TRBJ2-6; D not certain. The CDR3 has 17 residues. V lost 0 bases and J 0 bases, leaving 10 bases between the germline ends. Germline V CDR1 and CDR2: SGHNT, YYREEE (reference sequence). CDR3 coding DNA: TGTGCCAGCAGCTTGGAGACGGCTAGCTCTGGGGCCAACGTCCTGACTTTC. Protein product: CASSLETASSGANVLTF.

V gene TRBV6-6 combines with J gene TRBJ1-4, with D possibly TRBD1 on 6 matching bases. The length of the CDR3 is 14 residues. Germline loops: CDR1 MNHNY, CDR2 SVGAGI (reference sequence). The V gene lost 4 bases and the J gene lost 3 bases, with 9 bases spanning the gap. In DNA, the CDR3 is TGTGCCAGCAGTTCTTACAGGGCTAATGAAAAACTGTTTTTT. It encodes CASSSYRANEKLFF.

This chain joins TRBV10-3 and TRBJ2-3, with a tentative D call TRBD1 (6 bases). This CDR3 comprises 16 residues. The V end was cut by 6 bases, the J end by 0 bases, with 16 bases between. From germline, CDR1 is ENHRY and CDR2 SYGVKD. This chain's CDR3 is CAISQNGQLSTDTQYF. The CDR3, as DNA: TGTGCCATCAGCCAAAATGGACAGTTAAGCACAGATACGCAGTATTTT.

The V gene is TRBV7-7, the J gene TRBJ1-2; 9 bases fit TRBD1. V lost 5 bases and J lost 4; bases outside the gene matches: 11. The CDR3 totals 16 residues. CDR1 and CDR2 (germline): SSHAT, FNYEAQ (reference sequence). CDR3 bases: TGTGCCAGCAGCCTATGTCGACCGGACAGGGGCTATGGCTACACCTTC. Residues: CASSLCRPDRGYGYTF.

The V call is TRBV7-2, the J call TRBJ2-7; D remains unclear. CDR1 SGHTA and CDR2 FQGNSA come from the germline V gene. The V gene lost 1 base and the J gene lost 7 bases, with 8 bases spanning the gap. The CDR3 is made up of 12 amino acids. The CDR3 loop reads CASSLVVEEQYF. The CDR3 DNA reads TGTGCCAGCAGCTTAGTTGTTGAGGAGCAGTACTTC.

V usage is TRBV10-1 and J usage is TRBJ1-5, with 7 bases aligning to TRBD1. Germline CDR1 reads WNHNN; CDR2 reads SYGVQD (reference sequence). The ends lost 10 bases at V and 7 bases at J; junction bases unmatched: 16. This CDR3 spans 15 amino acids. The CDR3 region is CATSSWEEGGQPQHF. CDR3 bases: TGCGCCACTTCATCCTGGGAGGAAGGGGGCCAGCCCCAGCATTTT.

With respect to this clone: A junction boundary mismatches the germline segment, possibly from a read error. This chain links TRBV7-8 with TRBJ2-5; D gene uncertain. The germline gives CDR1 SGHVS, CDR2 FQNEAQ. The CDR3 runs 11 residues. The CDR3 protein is CASSIGSSADF. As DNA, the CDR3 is TGTGCCAGCAGCATAGGCAGCTCCGCGGACTTC.

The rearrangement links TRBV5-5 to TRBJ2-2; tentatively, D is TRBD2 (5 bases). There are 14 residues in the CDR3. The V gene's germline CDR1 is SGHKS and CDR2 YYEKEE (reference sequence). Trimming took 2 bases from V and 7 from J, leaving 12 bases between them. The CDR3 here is CASSLGPGYGELFF. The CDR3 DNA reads TGTGCCAGCAGCTTAGGCCCGGGGTACGGGGAGCTGTTTTTT.

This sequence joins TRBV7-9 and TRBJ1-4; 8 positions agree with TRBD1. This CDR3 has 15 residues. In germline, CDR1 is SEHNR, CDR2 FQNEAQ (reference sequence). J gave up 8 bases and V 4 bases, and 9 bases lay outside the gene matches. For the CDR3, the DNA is TGTGCCAGCAGCTCCCCAGGGGGCGCAAACGAAAAACTGTTTTTT. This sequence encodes CASSSPGGANEKLFF.

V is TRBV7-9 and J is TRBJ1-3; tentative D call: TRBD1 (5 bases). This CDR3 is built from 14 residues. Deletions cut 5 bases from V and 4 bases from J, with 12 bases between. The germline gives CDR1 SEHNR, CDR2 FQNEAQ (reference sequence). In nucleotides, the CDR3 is TGTGCCAGCAGCGCAACGGGGGTAGGAAACACCATATATTTT. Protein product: CASSATGVGNTIYF.